Listed below are T cell receptor beta chains from one sample, sequenced in a study of shared clonotypes between healthy human individuals. Assay used: immunoSEQ multiplex PCR; TCRdb lists only in-frame clones, some missing. The repertoire consists of 700,000 to 950,000 clones, with 90% to 97% occurring once and the leading ten covering less than 0.25%. Source material: naive CD8+ T cells sorted from blood. These receptors were collected from a young man in good health. CDR3s include the opening cysteine and the closing phenylalanine or tryptophan. A D gene is named only where the DNA matches it firmly. Size is stated for part of the rows, as once, few or many counts, or as a class when the clone is expanded.

CDR3aa,CDR3nt,j_gene,d_gene,abundance,v_gene
CASSLKRAGTSGSYEQYF,TGTGCCAGCAGCCTGAAAAGAGCCGGGACTAGCGGGAGCTACGAGCAGTACTTC,TRBJ2-7,TRBD2,-,TRBV11-2
CASSRLAGTSGAYNEQFF,TGTGCCAGCAGCCGACTGGCCGGGACTAGCGGGGCCTACAATGAGCAGTTCTTC,TRBJ2-1,TRBD2,-,TRBV4-2
CASSLHGTGGADAGELFF,TGTGCCAGCAGCTTACACGGCACAGGGGGCGCAGACGCCGGGGAGCTGTTTTTT,TRBJ2-2,TRBD1,-,TRBV11-3
CASSLDSYNEQFF,TGTGCCAGTAGTCTTGACTCCTACAATGAGCAGTTCTTC,TRBJ2-1,-,-,TRBV19
CASSIGDLPNEQFF,TGTGCCAGTAGTATCGGGGACTTGCCTAATGAGCAGTTCTTC,TRBJ2-1,-,-,TRBV19
CASSYSRDYEQYF,TGTGCCAGCAGTTACTCGAGGGACTACGAGCAGTACTTC,TRBJ2-7,-,once,TRBV6-5
CASSLVIAGGYEQYF,TGCGCCAGCAGCTTGGTTATAGCGGGAGGTTACGAGCAGTACTTC,TRBJ2-7,TRBD2,-,TRBV5-1
CASSQVKAGGDQFF,TGTGCCAGCAGCCAAGTAAAAGCGGGAGGGGACCAGTTCTTC,TRBJ2-1,TRBD2,-,TRBV14
CAISDDISYEQYF,TGTGCCATCAGTGACGACATAAGCTACGAGCAGTACTTC,TRBJ2-7,-,-,TRBV10-3
CASSSQGADQPQHF,TGTGCCAGCAGTTCACAGGGGGCAGATCAGCCCCAGCATTTT,TRBJ1-5,TRBD1,once,TRBV27
CSVGMSSYEQYF,TGCAGCGTTGGTATGAGCTCCTACGAGCAGTACTTC,TRBJ2-7,-,-,TRBV29-1
CASSYGSNQPQHF,TGTGCCAGCAGTTATGGGAGCAATCAGCCCCAGCATTTT,TRBJ1-5,-,-,TRBV6-5
CASTPRSTGEKLFF,TGTGCCAGTACCCCACGGAGTACCGGCGAAAAACTGTTTTTT,TRBJ1-4,-,-,TRBV19
CASSWELAGGSDTQYF,TGTGCCAGCAGCTGGGAACTAGCGGGAGGCTCAGATACGCAGTATTTT,TRBJ2-3,TRBD2,-,TRBV7-6
CASSLRGPTEAFF,TGTGCCAGCAGTTTGAGGGGCCCCACTGAAGCTTTCTTT,TRBJ1-1,-,-,TRBV28
CAISEPGSYNEQFF,TGTGCCATCAGTGAGCCGGGATCTTACAATGAGCAGTTCTTC,TRBJ2-1,-,-,TRBV10-3
CASSSNLGDYTNEQFF,TGTGCCAGCAGTTCTAATCTAGGCGATTATACGAATGAGCAGTTCTTC,TRBJ2-1,-,-,TRBV27
CASSLVDRGAETQYF,TGTGCCAGCAGCTTAGTTGACAGGGGCGCGGAGACCCAGTACTTC,TRBJ2-5,TRBD1,-,TRBV7-8
CASSSPEGLDGYTF,TGTGCCAGCAGCAGCCCGGAGGGGTTGGATGGCTACACCTTC,TRBJ1-2,-,once,TRBV7-9
CASSQGHGGAYSYEQYF,TGCGCCAGCAGCCAAGGTCACGGGGGGGCCTACTCCTACGAGCAGTACTTC,TRBJ2-7,TRBD2,-,TRBV4-1
CASSGAGAETQYF,TGTGCCAGCTCCGGGGCGGGAGCAGAGACCCAGTACTTC,TRBJ2-5,TRBD2,-,TRBV7-6
CASSLYPGSYNEQFF,TGTGCCAGCAGCTTATATCCAGGCTCCTACAATGAGCAGTTCTTC,TRBJ2-1,-,-,TRBV11-3
CASNLQGAYEQYF,TGTGCCAGCAATCTCCAGGGGGCCTACGAGCAGTACTTC,TRBJ2-7,TRBD1,-,TRBV28